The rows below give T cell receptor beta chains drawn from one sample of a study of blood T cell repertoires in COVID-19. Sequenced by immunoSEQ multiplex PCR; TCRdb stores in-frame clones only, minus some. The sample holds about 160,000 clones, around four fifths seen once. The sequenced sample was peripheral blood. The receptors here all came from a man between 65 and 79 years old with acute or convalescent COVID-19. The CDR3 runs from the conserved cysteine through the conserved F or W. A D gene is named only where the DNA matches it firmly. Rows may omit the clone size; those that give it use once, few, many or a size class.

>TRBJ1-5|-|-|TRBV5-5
CASSLDSRSNQPQHF
TGTGCCAGCAGCTTGGATTCTCGTAGCAATCAGCCCCAGCATTTT
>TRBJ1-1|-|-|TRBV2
CASGPRGNTEAFF
TGTGCCAGCGGGCCCAGGGGGAACACTGAAGCTTTCTTT
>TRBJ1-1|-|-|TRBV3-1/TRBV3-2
CASSLGTLPEAFF
TGTGCCAGCAGCCTCGGGACACTTCCTGAAGCTTTCTTT
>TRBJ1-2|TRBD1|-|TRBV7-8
CASNPDRGIYGYTF
TGTGCCAGCAACCCGGACAGGGGAATCTATGGCTACACCTTC
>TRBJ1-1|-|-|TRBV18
CASSPSGLGTEAFF
TGTGCCAGCTCACCCTCAGGGCTTGGCACTGAAGCTTTCTTT
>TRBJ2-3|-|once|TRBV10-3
CASETSRQDTQYF
TGTGCCAGCGAGACTAGTCGGCAAGATACGCAGTATTTT
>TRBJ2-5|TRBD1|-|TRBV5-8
CASSFRDRDGKTQYF
TGTGCCAGCAGCTTCCGGGACAGGGATGGGAAGACCCAGTACTTC
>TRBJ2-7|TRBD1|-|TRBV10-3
CAISEGQGEYEQYF
TGTGCCATCAGTGAGGGACAGGGCGAGTACGAGCAGTACTTC
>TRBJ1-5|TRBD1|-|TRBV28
CASSSPPGQGYQPQHF
TGTGCCAGCAGTTCGCCCCCGGGACAGGGGTATCAGCCCCAGCATTTT
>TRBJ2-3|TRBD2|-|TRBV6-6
CASGTTSDTQYF
TGTGCCAGTGGGACTACCTCAGATACGCAGTATTTT
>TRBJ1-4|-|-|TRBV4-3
CASSLQAGVVEKLFF
TGCGCCAGCAGCCTACAAGCGGGGGTGGTTGAAAAACTGTTTTTT
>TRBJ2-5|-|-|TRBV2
CASSARVGGETQYF
TGTGCCAGCAGTGCTAGGGTCGGAGGGGAGACCCAGTACTTC
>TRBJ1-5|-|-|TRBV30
CAWTPPGGSNQPQHF
TGTGCCTGGACTCCACCGGGAGGTAGCAATCAGCCCCAGCATTTT
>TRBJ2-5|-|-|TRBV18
CASSPRQQETQYF
TGTGCCAGCTCACCACGCCAGCAAGAGACCCAGTACTTC
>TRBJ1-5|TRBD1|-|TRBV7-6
CASSLTPPGTGDNQPQHF
TGTGCCAGCAGCTTAACCCCCCCAGGGACAGGTGACAATCAGCCCCAGCATTTT
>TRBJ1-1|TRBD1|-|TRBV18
CASSPRTGGAVTEAFF
TGTGCCAGCTCACCCCGGACAGGGGGCGCGGTCACTGAAGCTTTCTTT
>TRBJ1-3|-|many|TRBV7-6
CASSLGGPNSGNTIYF
TGTGCCAGCAGCTTAGGAGGCCCGAACTCTGGAAACACCATATATTTT
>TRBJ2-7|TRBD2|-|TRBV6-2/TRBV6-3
CASSYSGLAGGKGYEQYF
TGTGCCAGCAGTTACTCGGGACTAGCGGGAGGAAAGGGCTACGAGCAGTACTTC
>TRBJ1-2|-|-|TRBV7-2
CASSLARRYGYTF
TGTGCCAGCAGCTTAGCGCGTCGCTATGGCTACACCTTC
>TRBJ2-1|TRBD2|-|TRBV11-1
CASSSLAGGYNEQFF
TGTGCCAGCAGCTCACTAGCGGGGGGTTACAATGAGCAGTTCTTC
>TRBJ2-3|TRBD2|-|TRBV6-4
CARITSPGTSGTDTQYF
TGTGCCAGGATAACCAGCCCCGGGACTAGCGGCACAGATACGCAGTATTTT
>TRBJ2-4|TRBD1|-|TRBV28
CASSQDRAERPEYF
TGTGCCAGCAGTCAGGACAGGGCGGAGCGGCCCGAGTACTTC
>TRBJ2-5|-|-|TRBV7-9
CASSISRSRETQYF
TGTGCCAGCAGCATAAGTCGCTCCCGGGAGACCCAGTACTTC
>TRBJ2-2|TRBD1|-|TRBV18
CASSEGTGKYTGELFF
TGTGCCAGCTCAGAAGGGACAGGGAAGTATACCGGGGAGCTGTTTTTT
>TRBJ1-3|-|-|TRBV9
CASSVGIDKISGNTIYF
TGTGCCAGCAGCGTAGGTATCGACAAGATCTCTGGAAACACCATATATTTT
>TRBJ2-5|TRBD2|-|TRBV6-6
CASSKTSGGAQETQYF
TGTGCCAGCAGTAAGACTAGCGGGGGGGCACAAGAGACCCAGTACTTC
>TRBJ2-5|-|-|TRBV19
CASSIDLGGAETQYF
TGTGCCAGTAGTATAGATCTGGGGGGGGCAGAGACCCAGTACTTC
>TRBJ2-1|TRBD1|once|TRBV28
CASSTPGQKNNEQFF
TGTGCCAGCAGTACCCCGGGACAGAAAAACAATGAGCAGTTCTTC
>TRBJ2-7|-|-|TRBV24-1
CATSAWTAGEQYF
TGTGCCACCAGTGCGTGGACAGCTGGCGAGCAGTACTTC